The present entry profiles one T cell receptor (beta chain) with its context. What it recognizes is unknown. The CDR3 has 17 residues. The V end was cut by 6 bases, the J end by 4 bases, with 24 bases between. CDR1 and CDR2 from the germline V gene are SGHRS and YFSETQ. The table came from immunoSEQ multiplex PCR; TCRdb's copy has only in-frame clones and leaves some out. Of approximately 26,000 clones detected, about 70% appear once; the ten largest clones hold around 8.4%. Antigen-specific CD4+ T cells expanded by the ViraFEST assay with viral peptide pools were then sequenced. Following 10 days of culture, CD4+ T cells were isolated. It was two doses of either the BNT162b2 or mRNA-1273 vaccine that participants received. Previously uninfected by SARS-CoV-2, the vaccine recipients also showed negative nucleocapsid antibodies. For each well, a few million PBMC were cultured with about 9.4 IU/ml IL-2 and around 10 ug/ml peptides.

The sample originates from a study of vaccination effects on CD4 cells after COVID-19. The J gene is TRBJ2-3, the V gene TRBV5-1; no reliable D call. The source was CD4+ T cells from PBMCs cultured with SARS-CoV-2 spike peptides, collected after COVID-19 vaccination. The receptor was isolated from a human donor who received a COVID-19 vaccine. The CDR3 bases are TGCGCCAGCAACCTAGATGCTACCTTCCAGAGCTCAGATACGCAGTATTTT. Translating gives CASNLDATFQSSDTQYF. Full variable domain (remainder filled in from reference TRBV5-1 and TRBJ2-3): KAGVTQTPRYLIKTRGQQVTLSCSPISGHRSVSWYQQTPGQGLQFLFEYFSETQRNKGNFPGRFSGRQFSNSRSEMNVSTLELGDSALYLCASNLDATFQSSDTQYFGPGTRLTVL.